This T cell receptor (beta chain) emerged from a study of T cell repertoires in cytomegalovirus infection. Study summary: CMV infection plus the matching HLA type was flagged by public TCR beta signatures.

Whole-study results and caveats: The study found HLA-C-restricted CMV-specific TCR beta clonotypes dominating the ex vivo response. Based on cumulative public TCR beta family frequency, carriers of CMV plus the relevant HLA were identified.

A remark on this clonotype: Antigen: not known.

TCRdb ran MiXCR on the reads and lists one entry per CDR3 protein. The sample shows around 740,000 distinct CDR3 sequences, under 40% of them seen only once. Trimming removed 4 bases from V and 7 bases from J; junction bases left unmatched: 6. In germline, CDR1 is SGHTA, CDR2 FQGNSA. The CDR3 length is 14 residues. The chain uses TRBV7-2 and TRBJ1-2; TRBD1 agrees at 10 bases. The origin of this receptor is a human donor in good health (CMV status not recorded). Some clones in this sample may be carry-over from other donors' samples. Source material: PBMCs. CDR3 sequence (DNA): TGTGCCAGCAGCTCCGGGACAGGGGAGGGTGGCTACACCTTC. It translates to CASSSGTGEGGYTF. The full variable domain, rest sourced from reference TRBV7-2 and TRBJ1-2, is GAGVSQSPSNKVTEKGKDVELRCDPISGHTALYWYRQSLGQGLEFLIYFQGNSAPDKSGLPSDRFSAERTGGSVSTLTIQRTQQEDSAVYLCASSSGTGEGGYTFGSGTRLTVV.